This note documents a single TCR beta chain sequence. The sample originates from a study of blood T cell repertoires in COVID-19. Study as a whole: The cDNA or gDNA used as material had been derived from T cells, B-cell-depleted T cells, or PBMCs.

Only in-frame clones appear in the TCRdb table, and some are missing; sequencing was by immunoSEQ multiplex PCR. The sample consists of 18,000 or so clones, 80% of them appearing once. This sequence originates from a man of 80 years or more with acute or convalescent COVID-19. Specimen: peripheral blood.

CDR3 in amino acids: CASSEMSGGSYEQYF. The DNA of the CDR3 is TGTGCCAGCAGTGAAATGAGCGGGGGTTCCTACGAGCAGTACTTC. V is TRBV6-1 and J is TRBJ2-7; 8 nucleotides line up with TRBD2. From germline, CDR1 is MNHNS and CDR2 SASEGT. The V segment lost 2 bases and the J segment 1 base; nucleotides outside the gene matches: 4. CDR3 length equals 15 residues.